What follows describes a single T cell receptor (beta chain). What it recognizes is unknown. Separate from the approximately 700-subject first cohort was the approximately 120-subject validation cohort, to which the donors belonged. This sample is part of a study of cytomegalovirus exposure and HLA in healthy donors. Study conclusions and caveats: According to the study, 180 or so TCR beta chains were cytomegalovirus-associated.

V lost 2 bases and J lost 5, with 10 bases in between. CDR1 is KGHSH and CDR2 is LQKENI in the germline V gene. The CDR3 contains 14 residues. Repertoires were generated with immunoSEQ multiplex PCR, while TCRdb's copy carries only in-frame clones and drops some. The table records roughly 200,000 clones, about 80% of them present only once. This TCR was recovered from a woman aged 18-35 years in good health and CMV-seropositive. Specimen: PBMCs. The V and J genes are TRBV18 and TRBJ1-5; tentative D call: TRBD1 (5 bases). The CDR3 nucleotides read TGTGCCAGCTCACCAGACGGGGGAGATCAGCCCCAGCATTTT. Translation: CASSPDGGDQPQHF.